This TCR beta chain emerged from a study of cytomegalovirus exposure and HLA in healthy donors. Study summary: Out of 170 million or so T cells, an earlier analysis found some 120 million unique TCR beta sequences in total. Findings and caveats of the study: Reports credit the classifier with highly specific, highly sensitive diagnosis of cytomegalovirus status. The study labeled 180 or so TCR beta chains cytomegalovirus-associated.

Primers: 60 Vbeta forward and 13 Jbeta reverse. Authors' analysis steps: In a later analysis, of around 85 million unique beta chains, 9 million to 11 million appeared in at least two donors. Produced via immunoSEQ multiplex PCR; TCRdb's table is partial and in-frame only. V, J and clone size derive from that table, while D and trimming were established from the DNA sequence. Of about 98,000 clones detected, around 75% appear once; the ten largest clones hold around 9.9%. Germline CDR1 WNHNN, CDR2 SYGVQD (reference sequence). This CDR3 has 15 amino acids. The junction had 2 bases not matched to a gene; V was cut back by 2 bases and J by 1 base. About this clone: Its antigen is unidentified.

The sequence was obtained from a man in his late teens or twenties in good health and CMV-seropositive. Sequencing was carried out using PBMCs. This sequence joins TRBV10-1 and TRBJ1-1; 9 nucleotides match TRBD1. The chain's CDR3 is CASSETQGANTEAFF. CDR3 DNA: TGCGCCAGCAGTGAGACACAGGGGGCGAACACTGAAGCTTTCTTT.